This passage covers 21 T cell receptor beta chains from one sample sequenced in a study of blood T cell repertoires in COVID-19. Assay used: immunoSEQ multiplex PCR; TCRdb lists only in-frame clones, some missing. The table records around 250,000 clones, approximately 82% of them present only once. Sequenced sample: peripheral blood. Receptors originate from a man in his thirties or forties who had recovered from COVID-19.

Here the CDR3 DNA reads TGTGCCAGCGGGCTAGGCTGGACAGGGCCCAAACCCTCCTACGAGCAGTACTTC. Residues: CASGLGWTGPKPSYEQYF. This rearrangement joins TRBV6-8 to TRBJ2-7; 8 positions match TRBD1. CDR1 and CDR2 (germline): MNHGY, SAAAGT. The CDR3 consists of 18 residues. The trim removed 8 bases at V and 0 bases at J, leaving 18 bases unmatched.

The rearrangement uses TRBV9 and TRBJ1-1; weak D call: TRBD1 (5 bases). Trimming took 0 bases from V and 4 from J, leaving 10 bases between them. Germline V CDR1 and CDR2: SGDLS, YYNGEE. The CDR3 sequence is 14 residues long. The CDR3 DNA is TGTGCCAGCAGCGTAGGGGGGGGAGGCACTGAAGCTTTCTTT. This codes for CASSVGGGGTEAFF.

V usage is TRBV6-5 and J usage is TRBJ1-1; possible D gene TRBD1, 6 bases. V lost 5 bases and J lost 1, with 14 bases in between. Germline V gene lookup returns CDR1 MNHEY and CDR2 SVGAGI. The CDR3 runs 15 residues. The DNA for the CDR3 is TGTGCCAGCAGTCCCCGGGGGGGGCGGAACACTGAAGCTTTCTTT. The encoded protein is CASSPRGGRNTEAFF.

The chain has TRBV27 and TRBJ1-6, with D uncertain. V gave up 0 bases and J gave up 3 bases, with 6 bases separating them. CDR3 length: 15 residues. Germline-derived CDR1 and CDR2 are MNHEY and SMNVEV (reference sequence). This CDR3 reads CASSLSALYNSPLHF. The CDR3 DNA sequence: TGTGCCAGCAGTTTATCGGCCCTCTATAATTCACCCCTCCACTTT.

CDR3 sequence reads: CASSLSGGSSYNEQFF. The DNA of the CDR3 is TGCGCCAGCAGCTTGTCGGGGGGGAGCTCCTACAATGAGCAGTTCTTC. This chain links TRBV5-1 with TRBJ2-1; TRBD2 agrees at 8 bases. In germline, CDR1 is SGHRS, CDR2 YFSETQ. Trimming cost V 1 base and J 0 bases; bases outside gene matches: 3. The CDR3 covers 16 residues. The full variable domain, with the rest looked up from reference TRBV5-1 and TRBJ2-1, is KAGVTQTPRYLIKTRGQQVTLSCSPISGHRSVSWYQQTPGQGLQFLFEYFSETQRNKGNFPGRFSGRQFSNSRSEMNVSTLELGDSALYLCASSLSGGSSYNEQFFGPGTRLTVL.

The chain couples TRBV19 to TRBJ1-4, with a tentative D call TRBD1 (5 bases). CDR3 length: 15 residues. V lost 7 bases to trimming and J lost 3 bases, with 15 bases between them. CDR1 and CDR2 (germline): LNHDA, SQIVND (reference sequence). The CDR3 bases are TGTGCCAGTACCAATCGAAGGGGTGCTAATGAAAAACTGTTTTTT. This gives the protein CASTNRRGANEKLFF.

Remarks on this clone: Other DNA variants within this sample encode the same CDR3. V and J are TRBV5-1 and TRBJ1-6; D is unresolved. From germline, CDR1 is SGHRS and CDR2 YFSETQ. This CDR3 is 14 amino acids long. V lost 0 bases to trimming and J lost 9 bases, with 10 bases between them. CDR3 in amino acids: CASSLAGVGSPLHF. Written as DNA, the CDR3 is TGCGCCAGCAGCTTGGCCGGAGTGGGTTCACCCCTCCACTTT.

At least ten counts were recorded for this clone. The rearrangement uses TRBV6-4 and TRBJ2-7, with 8 positions matching TRBD2. This CDR3 comprises 16 residues. Trimming removed 5 bases from V and 2 bases from J; junction bases left unmatched: 11. The V gene's germline CDR1 is MRHNA and CDR2 SNTAGT. The CDR3 loop reads CASSSRTSPRAYEQYF. CDR3 sequence (DNA): TGTGCCAGCAGTTCCAGGACTAGCCCCCGAGCCTACGAGCAGTACTTC.

This CDR3 reads CASSPRERGTEAFF. The CDR3, as DNA: TGTGCCAGCAGCCCCAGGGAAAGGGGCACTGAAGCTTTCTTT. The chain has TRBV7-9 and TRBJ1-1, with D possibly TRBD1 on 5 matching bases. Germline V lookup: CDR1 SEHNR, CDR2 FQNEAQ (reference sequence). This CDR3 region has 14 residues. The germline V and J ends were trimmed by 5 bases and 4 bases, with 14 bases remaining between them.

Turning to this clone: This clone may be a read error of a much larger clone one base away. The rearrangement uses TRBV5-4 and TRBJ2-3; D might be TRBD1 (6 bases). Germline V gene data show CDR1 as SGHNT and CDR2 as YYREEE (reference sequence). The CDR3 loop spans 15 amino acids. The V end was cut by 0 bases, the J end by 0 bases, with 8 bases between. DNA of the CDR3: TGTGCCAGCAGCTTGGGACAGGAGAGCACAGATACGCAGTATTTT. Protein: CASSLGQESTDTQYF.

J is TRBJ2-7 and V is TRBV7-2, with TRBD2 matching 7 bases. The CDR3 has 15 amino acids. Germline-derived CDR1 and CDR2 are SGHTA and FQGNSA. V lost 6 bases to trimming and J lost 0 bases; unmatched junction nucleotides: 8. CDR3 sequence: CASRGTSDLSYEQYF. CDR3 nucleotide sequence: TGTGCCAGCAGAGGAACTAGCGATCTCTCCTACGAGCAGTACTTC. The full variable domain, with the rest looked up from reference TRBV7-2 and TRBJ2-7, is GAGVSQSPSNKVTEKGKDVELRCDPISGHTALYWYRQSLGQGLEFLIYFQGNSAPDKSGLPSDRFSAERTGGSVSTLTIQRTQQEDSAVYLCASRGTSDLSYEQYFGPGTRLTVT.

The chain recombines TRBV3-1 (or the pseudogene TRBV3-2) with TRBJ2-2; 10 bases are a match to TRBD2. Germline lookup yields CDR1 LGHDT and CDR2 YNNKEL (reference sequence). V was clipped by 3 bases and J by 7 bases; unmatched bases: 5. The CDR3 has 15 residues. The CDR3 loop is CASSQSSGGFGELFF. CDR3 coding DNA: TGTGCCAGCAGCCAGTCTAGCGGGGGTTTCGGGGAGCTGTTTTTT.

In its sample, this clone was seen many times. The same CDR3 can be traced to other DNA sequences in this sample. The rearrangement joins TRBV4-1 to TRBJ2-3; no clear D gene. The length of the CDR3 is 13 residues. The V end was cut by 0 bases, the J end by 6 bases, with 7 bases between. CDR1 and CDR2 (germline): MGHRA, YSYEKL. CDR3 loop: CASSQDPSDTQYF. Here the CDR3 DNA reads TGCGCCAGCAGCCAAGATCCGTCCGATACGCAGTATTTT.

The chain carries TRBV21-1 and TRBJ2-7; the table's D call of TRBD1 was not tested on the DNA. TRBV21-1 is termed a pseudogene. This CDR3 contains 20 residues. Written as DNA, the CDR3 is TGTGCCAGCAGCAAAGGGGGGTTGATTCCAGGGCCAAAAACAGGGTACGAGCAGTACTTC. It codes for CASSKGGLIPGPKTGYEQYF.

The rearrangement uses TRBV7-9 and TRBJ2-1; TRBD2 aligns across 12 bases. The CDR3 totals 18 residues. Trimming removed 5 bases from V and 4 bases from J; junction bases left unmatched: 12. The germline CDR1 and CDR2 sequences are SEHNR and FQNEAQ (reference sequence). In DNA, the CDR3 is TGTGCCAGCAGCGGGGGACTAGCGGGCGGTGGGCCATACAATGAGCAGTTCTTC. This sequence encodes CASSGGLAGGGPYNEQFF.

The J gene is TRBJ1-4, the V gene TRBV5-5; 10 positions agree with TRBD1. In germline, CDR1 is SGHKS, CDR2 YYEKEE (reference sequence). With 4 bases clipped from V and 8 bases from J, the junction kept 5 bases outside the gene matches. The CDR3 sequence is 14 residues long. In DNA form, the CDR3 reads TGTGCCAGCAGCAAGGGACAGGGGAACGAAAAACTGTTTTTT. Its protein is CASSKGQGNEKLFF. Full variable domain (outside the CDR3, taken from reference TRBV5-5 and TRBJ1-4): DAGVTQSPTHLIKTRGQQVTLRCSPISGHKSVSWYQQVLGQGPQFIFQYYEKEERGRGNFPDRFSARQFPNYSSELNVNALLLGDSALYLCASSKGQGNEKLFFGSGTQLSVL.

The V and J genes are TRBV18 and TRBJ1-1, with D hard to call. Germline V gene sequence: CDR1 KGHSH, CDR2 LQKENI. CDR3 length equals 15 residues. The V gene lost 0 bases and the J gene lost 3 bases, with 11 bases spanning the gap. In DNA form, the CDR3 reads TGTGCCAGCTCACCACCGGCCGGGAGGGACACTGAAGCTTTCTTT. Translating it yields CASSPPAGRDTEAFF.

This chain connects TRBV7-6 to TRBJ2-7, with D possibly TRBD1 on 6 matching bases. The ends were cut back, 5 bases at V and 6 bases at J, with 20 bases in the middle. The CDR3 runs to 15 residues. Germline loops: CDR1 SGHVS, CDR2 FNYEAQ. The CDR3 sequence: CASSPRVGTRREQYF. The CDR3 coding sequence is TGTGCCAGCAGCCCGAGAGTCGGGACACGGCGCGAGCAGTACTTC.

This rearrangement joins TRBV2 to TRBJ2-1, with 9 bases lining up with TRBD2. The germline gives CDR1 SNHLY, CDR2 FYNNEI. V gave up 4 bases and J gave up 0 bases; unmatched junction bases: 7. This CDR3 spans 17 amino acids. The CDR3: CASSGGSGGRSYNEQFF. The CDR3 nucleotides read TGTGCCAGCAGTGGTGGTAGCGGGGGCCGCTCCTACAATGAGCAGTTCTTC.

This chain connects TRBV6-4 to TRBJ2-3; perhaps TRBD1 as D (6 bases). The V end lost 3 bases, the J end lost 1 base, and 11 bases lay between the germline ends. CDR1 and CDR2 (germline): MRHNA, SNTAGT. The CDR3 runs to 15 residues. The DNA of the CDR3 is TGTGCCAGCAGTGAAGTTTCAGGGGGCACAGATACGCAGTATTTT. Translation: CASSEVSGGTDTQYF.

The chain recombines TRBV10-3 with TRBJ2-3; weak D call: TRBD2 (5 bases). The germline V gene has CDR1 ENHRY and CDR2 SYGVKD. The CDR3 extends over 14 amino acids. Trimming took off 6 bases at V and 1 base at J, with 11 bases between the two ends. CDR3 in amino acids: CAIRPSGRTDTQYF. The CDR3 DNA is TGTGCCATCAGGCCCAGCGGTCGCACAGATACGCAGTATTTT.